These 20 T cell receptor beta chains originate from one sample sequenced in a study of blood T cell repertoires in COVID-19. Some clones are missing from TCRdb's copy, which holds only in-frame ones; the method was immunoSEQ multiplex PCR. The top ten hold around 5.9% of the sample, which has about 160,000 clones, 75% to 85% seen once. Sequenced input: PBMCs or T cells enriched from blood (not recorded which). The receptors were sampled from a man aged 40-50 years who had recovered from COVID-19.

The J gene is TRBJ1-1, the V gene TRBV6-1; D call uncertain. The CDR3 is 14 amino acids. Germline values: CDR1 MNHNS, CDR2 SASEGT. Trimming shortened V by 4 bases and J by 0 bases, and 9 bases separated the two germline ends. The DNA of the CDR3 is TGTGCCAGCAGTGCCAGTAAATTGAACACTGAAGCTTTCTTT. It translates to CASSASKLNTEAFF.

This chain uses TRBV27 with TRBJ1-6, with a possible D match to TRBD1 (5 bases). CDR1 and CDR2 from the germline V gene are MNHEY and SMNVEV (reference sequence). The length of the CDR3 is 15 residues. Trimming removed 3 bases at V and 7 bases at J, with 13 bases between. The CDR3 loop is CASSFLGGANSPLHF. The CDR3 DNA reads TGTGCCAGCAGTTTCCTCGGAGGGGCAAATTCACCCCTCCACTTT.

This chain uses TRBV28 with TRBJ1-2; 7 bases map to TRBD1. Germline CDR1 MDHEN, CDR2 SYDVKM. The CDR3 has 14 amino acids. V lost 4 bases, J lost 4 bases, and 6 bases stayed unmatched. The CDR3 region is CASSSTGIPYGYTF. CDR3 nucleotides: TGTGCCAGCAGTTCGACAGGGATCCCCTATGGCTACACCTTC.

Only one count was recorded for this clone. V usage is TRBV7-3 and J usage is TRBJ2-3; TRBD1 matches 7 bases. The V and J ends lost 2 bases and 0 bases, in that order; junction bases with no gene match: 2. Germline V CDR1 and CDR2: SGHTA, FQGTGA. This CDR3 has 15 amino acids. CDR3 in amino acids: CASSLEGASTDTQYF. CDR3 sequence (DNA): TGTGCCAGCAGCTTAGAGGGGGCCAGCACAGATACGCAGTATTTT.

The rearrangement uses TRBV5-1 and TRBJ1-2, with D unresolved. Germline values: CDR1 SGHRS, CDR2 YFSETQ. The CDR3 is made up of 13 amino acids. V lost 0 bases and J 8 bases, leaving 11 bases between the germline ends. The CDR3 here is CASSLDRGGGYTF. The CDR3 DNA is TGCGCCAGCAGCTTGGACCGGGGAGGGGGCTACACCTTC. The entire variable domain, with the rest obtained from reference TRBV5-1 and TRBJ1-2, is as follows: KAGVTQTPRYLIKTRGQQVTLSCSPISGHRSVSWYQQTPGQGLQFLFEYFSETQRNKGNFPGRFSGRQFSNSRSEMNVSTLELGDSALYLCASSLDRGGGYTFGSGTRLTVV.

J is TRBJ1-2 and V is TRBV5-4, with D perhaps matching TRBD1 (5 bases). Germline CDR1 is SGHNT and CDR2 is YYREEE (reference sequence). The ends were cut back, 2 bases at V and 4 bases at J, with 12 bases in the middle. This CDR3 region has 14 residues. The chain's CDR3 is CASSLVQGPYGYTF. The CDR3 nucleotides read TGTGCCAGCAGCTTAGTGCAGGGTCCCTATGGCTACACCTTC.

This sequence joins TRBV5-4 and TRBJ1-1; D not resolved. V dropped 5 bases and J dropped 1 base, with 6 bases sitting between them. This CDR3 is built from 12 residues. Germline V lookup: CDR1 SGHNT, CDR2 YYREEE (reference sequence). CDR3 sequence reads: CASSLRNTEAFF. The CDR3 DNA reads TGTGCCAGCAGTCTGCGGAACACTGAAGCTTTCTTT.

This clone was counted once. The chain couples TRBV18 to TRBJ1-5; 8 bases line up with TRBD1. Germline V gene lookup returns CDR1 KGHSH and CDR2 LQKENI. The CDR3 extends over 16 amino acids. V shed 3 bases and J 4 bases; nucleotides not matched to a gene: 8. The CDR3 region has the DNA TGTGCCAGCTCACCTAACGACAGGGGAGGTAATCAGCCCCAGCATTTT. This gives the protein CASSPNDRGGNQPQHF.

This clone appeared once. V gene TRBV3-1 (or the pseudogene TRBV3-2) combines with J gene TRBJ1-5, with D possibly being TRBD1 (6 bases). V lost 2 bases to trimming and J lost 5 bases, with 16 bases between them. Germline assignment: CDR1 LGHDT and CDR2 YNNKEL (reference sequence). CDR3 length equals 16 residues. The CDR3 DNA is TGTGCCAGCAGCCAATCAGGGGCTCGGTGGGATCAGCCCCAGCATTTT. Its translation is CASSQSGARWDQPQHF.

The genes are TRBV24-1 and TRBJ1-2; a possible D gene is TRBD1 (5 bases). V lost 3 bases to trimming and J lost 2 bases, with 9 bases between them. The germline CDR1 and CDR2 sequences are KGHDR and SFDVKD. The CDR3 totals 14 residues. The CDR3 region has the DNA TGTGCCACCAGTGATGGCGGGGGAAACTATGGCTACACCTTC. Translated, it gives CATSDGGGNYGYTF.

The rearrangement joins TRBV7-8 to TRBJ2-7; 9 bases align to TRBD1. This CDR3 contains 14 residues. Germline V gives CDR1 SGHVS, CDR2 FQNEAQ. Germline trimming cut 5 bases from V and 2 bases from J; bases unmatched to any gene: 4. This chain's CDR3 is CASSPGTGPYEQYV. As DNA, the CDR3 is TGTGCCAGCAGCCCGGGGACAGGGCCCTACGAGCAGTACGTC.

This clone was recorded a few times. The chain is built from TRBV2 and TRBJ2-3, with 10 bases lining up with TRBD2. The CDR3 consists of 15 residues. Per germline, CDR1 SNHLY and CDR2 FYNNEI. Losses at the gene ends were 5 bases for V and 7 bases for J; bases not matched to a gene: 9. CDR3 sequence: CASSPSGGPTNTQYF. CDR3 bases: TGTGCCAGCAGTCCTAGCGGGGGACCCACGAATACGCAGTATTTT.

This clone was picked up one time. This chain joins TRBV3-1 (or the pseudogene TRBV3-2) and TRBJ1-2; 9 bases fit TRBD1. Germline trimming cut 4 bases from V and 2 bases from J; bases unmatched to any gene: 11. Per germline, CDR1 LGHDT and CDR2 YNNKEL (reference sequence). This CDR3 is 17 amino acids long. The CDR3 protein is CASSPTIQGAGNYGYTF. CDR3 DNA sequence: TGTGCCAGCAGCCCGACGATACAGGGGGCAGGGAACTATGGCTACACCTTC.

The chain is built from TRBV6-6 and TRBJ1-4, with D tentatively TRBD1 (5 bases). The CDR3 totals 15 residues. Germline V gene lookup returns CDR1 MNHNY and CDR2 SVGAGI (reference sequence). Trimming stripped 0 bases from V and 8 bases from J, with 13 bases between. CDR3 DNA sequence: TGTGCCAGCAGTTACTCTGGTCAGGGAAGAGAAAAACTGTTTTTT. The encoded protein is CASSYSGQGREKLFF.

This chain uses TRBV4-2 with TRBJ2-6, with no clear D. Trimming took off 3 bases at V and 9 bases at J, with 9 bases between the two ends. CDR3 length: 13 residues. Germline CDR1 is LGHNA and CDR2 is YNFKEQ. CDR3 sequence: CASSQFEVNVLTF. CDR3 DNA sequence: TGTGCCAGCAGCCAGTTTGAGGTCAACGTCCTGACTTTC.

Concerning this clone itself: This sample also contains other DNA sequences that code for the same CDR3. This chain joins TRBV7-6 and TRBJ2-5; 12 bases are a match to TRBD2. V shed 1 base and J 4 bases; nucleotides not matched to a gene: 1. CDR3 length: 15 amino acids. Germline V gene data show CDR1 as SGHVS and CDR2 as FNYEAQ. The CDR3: CASSLVGLAGETQYF. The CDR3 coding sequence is TGTGCCAGCAGCTTAGTGGGACTAGCGGGAGAGACCCAGTACTTC.

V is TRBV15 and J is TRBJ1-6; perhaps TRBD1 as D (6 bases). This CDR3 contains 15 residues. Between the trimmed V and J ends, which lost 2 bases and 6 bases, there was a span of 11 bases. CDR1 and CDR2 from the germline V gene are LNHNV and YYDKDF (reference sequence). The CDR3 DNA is TGTGCCACCAGCAGACCTAACAGGGTTAATTCACCCCTCCACTTT. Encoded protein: CATSRPNRVNSPLHF.

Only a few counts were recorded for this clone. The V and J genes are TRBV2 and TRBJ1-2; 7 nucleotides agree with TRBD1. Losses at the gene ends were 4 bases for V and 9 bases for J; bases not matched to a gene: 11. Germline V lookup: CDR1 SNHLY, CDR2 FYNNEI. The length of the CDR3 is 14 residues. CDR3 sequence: CASSGARTGDRYTF. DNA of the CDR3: TGTGCCAGCAGTGGTGCGCGGACAGGCGACCGCTACACCTTC.

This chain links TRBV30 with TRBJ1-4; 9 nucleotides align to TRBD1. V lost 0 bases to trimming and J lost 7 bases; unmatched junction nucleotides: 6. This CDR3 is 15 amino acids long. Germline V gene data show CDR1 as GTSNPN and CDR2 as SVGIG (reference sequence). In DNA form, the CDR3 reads TGTGCCTGGAGTGTACAGGGGGCATTGGGTGAAAAACTGTTTTTT. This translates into CAWSVQGALGEKLFF.

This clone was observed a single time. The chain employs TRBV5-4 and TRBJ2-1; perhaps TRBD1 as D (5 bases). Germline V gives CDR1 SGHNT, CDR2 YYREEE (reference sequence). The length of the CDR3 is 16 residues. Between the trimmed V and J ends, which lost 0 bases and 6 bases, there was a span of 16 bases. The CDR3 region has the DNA TGTGCCAGCAGCTTGGCAGGGTCTGGCTGGGCCAATGAGCAGTTCTTC. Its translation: CASSLAGSGWANEQFF. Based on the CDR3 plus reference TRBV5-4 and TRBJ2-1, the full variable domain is ETGVTQSPTHLIKTRGQQVTLRCSSQSGHNTVSWYQQALGQGPQFIFQYYREEENGRGNFPPRFSGLQFPNYSSELNVNALELDDSALYLCASSLAGSGWANEQFFGPGTRLTVL.